This TCR beta chain was retrieved from a study of T cells in Graves' hyperthyroidism and ophthalmopathy. Hyperthyroidism was newly diagnosed in patients aged 18 to 65 (duration under 2 months). The study based diagnoses on clinical symptoms, serum thyroxine and TRAb, thyroid ultrasound and orbital computed tomography. The authors took PBMCs from roughly 10 ml fresh peripheral blood. The CDR3 is 15 residues long. Looked up from germline, CDR1 is LNHNV and CDR2 is YYDKDF (reference sequence). V was clipped by 1 base and J by 4 bases; unmatched bases: 5. Whole-study findings and limits: Most thyroid clonotypes expanded above 0.001 were also detected in blood.

Regions amplified from RNA transcripts were the TCR beta CDR3 regions. HTBI primers were employed in a first-round RT-PCR of the TCR CDR3. MiXCR, applied by TCRdb to the multiplex PCR reads, yields one record per CDR3 protein. The sample carries some 720,000 distinct CDR3 sequences, around 17% recorded once. Remarks on this clonotype: Antigen: not known.

This rearrangement joins TRBV15 to TRBJ2-3, with 7 bases aligning to TRBD1. The receptor comes from a man aged 18 to 29 with Graves' hyperthyroidism. Specimen: blood. The CDR3 region is CATSRVETGPDTQYF. The CDR3 DNA follows: TGTGCCACCAGCAGAGTGGAGACAGGGCCAGATACGCAGTATTTT.